These 32 T cell receptor beta chains share one sample of origin, sequenced in a study of PD-L1 blockade in urothelial cancer. The time point was: peripheral blood 6 weeks after treatment start. Here immunoSEQ multiplex PCR was the method, and the copy in TCRdb shows in-frame clones only, minus some. The table lists 20,000 to 25,000 clones, around nine tenths of them singletons. This specimen was PBMCs, taken around atezolizumab (anti-PD-L1) treatment. The receptors stem from a woman in her sixties with urothelial cancer.

V usage is TRBV19 and J usage is TRBJ2-1; D is uncertain. The V end lost 4 bases, the J end lost 12 bases, and 16 bases lay between the germline ends. CDR1 and CDR2 from the germline V gene are LNHDA and SQIVND (reference sequence). CDR3 length equals 13 residues. This chain's CDR3 is CASSSVDNRRQFF. CDR3 nucleotides: TGTGCCAGTAGTAGTGTAGACAACCGGCGGCAGTTCTTC.

The chain is built from TRBV6-5 and TRBJ2-1; TRBD1 matches at 10 bases. This CDR3 spans 16 amino acids. V was clipped by 4 bases and J by 3 bases; unmatched bases: 6. CDR1 and CDR2 from the germline V gene are MNHEY and SVGAGI. The CDR3 sequence: CASSSIRDRGYNEQFF. Here the CDR3 DNA reads TGTGCCAGCAGTTCGATCCGGGACAGGGGCTACAATGAGCAGTTCTTC.

The rearrangement joins TRBV2 to TRBJ2-3; perhaps TRBD1 as D (5 bases). Germline V gene lookup returns CDR1 SNHLY and CDR2 FYNNEI. Deletions cut 6 bases from V and 3 bases from J, with 22 bases between. This CDR3 has 17 amino acids. CDR3 region: CASSLLPRWAGTDTQYF. For the CDR3, the DNA is TGTGCCAGCAGCCTCCTCCCCCGTTGGGCAGGGACAGATACGCAGTATTTT.

The chain recombines TRBV19 with TRBJ1-1; no definite D call. Trimming left V 7 bases short and J 6 bases short, with 21 bases between. From germline, CDR1 is LNHDA and CDR2 SQIVND (reference sequence). The CDR3 runs 15 residues. The CDR3 sequence is CASIILSGLVPEAFF. The CDR3 coding sequence is TGTGCCAGTATCATTTTATCGGGGTTGGTCCCTGAAGCTTTCTTT.

The chain employs TRBV5-4 and TRBJ2-1; the match to TRBD1 covers 9 bases. The CDR3 is 14 amino acids. Germline CDR1 is SGHNT and CDR2 is YYREEE (reference sequence). The J segment lost 6 bases and the V segment lost 1 base, leaving 2 bases of the junction unmatched. The CDR3 region is CASSLLGQGNEQFF. CDR3 DNA: TGTGCCAGCAGCTTGCTGGGACAGGGCAATGAGCAGTTCTTC.

V is TRBV18 and J is TRBJ2-1, with a possible D match to TRBD1 (5 bases). V was shortened by 5 bases and J by 3 bases, with 11 bases between the two germline ends. Germline V lookup: CDR1 KGHSH, CDR2 LQKENI. This CDR3 spans 14 amino acids. The CDR3 coding sequence is TGTGCCAGCTCAGCTCCAGGGCTCTACAATGAGCAGTTCTTC. Amino acids: CASSAPGLYNEQFF.

In its sample, this clone was seen once. The chain joins TRBV5-6 to TRBJ2-7; D perhaps matches TRBD2 (5 bases). Trimming cost V 0 bases and J 0 bases, with 10 bases left between them. The V gene's germline CDR1 is SGHDT and CDR2 YYEEEE. The CDR3 length is 15 residues. The CDR3 reads CASSLVGGLSYEQYF. CDR3 in DNA: TGTGCCAGCAGCTTGGTAGGAGGTCTCTCCTACGAGCAGTACTTC.

J is TRBJ2-7 and V is TRBV6-5; D may be TRBD1 (6 bases). Germline values: CDR1 MNHEY, CDR2 SVGAGI. This CDR3 comprises 14 residues. V dropped 2 bases and J dropped 7 bases, with 15 bases sitting between them. CDR3 sequence: CASSYPNRAGEQYF. The CDR3 coding sequence is TGTGCCAGCAGTTACCCGAACAGGGCGGGTGAGCAGTACTTC.

The J gene is TRBJ2-1, the V gene TRBV10-3; TRBD2 agrees at 10 bases. This CDR3 region has 13 residues. Germline CDR1 is ENHRY and CDR2 is SYGVKD. V shed 10 bases and J 9 bases; nucleotides not matched to a gene: 9. DNA of the CDR3: TGTGCCAGCGAGCGGGGGGGCCAAATTGAGCAGTTCTTC. It codes for CASERGGQIEQFF.

The rearrangement links TRBV14 to TRBJ2-5, with TRBD2 as a possible D gene (5 bases). In germline, CDR1 is SGHDN, CDR2 FVKESK. V lost 4 bases and J 5 bases, leaving 17 bases between the germline ends. The CDR3 covers 15 residues. DNA for the CDR3: TGTGCCAGCAGCCCCGTCGGGGTTCCGGGGGAGACCCAGTACTTC. Amino acids: CASSPVGVPGETQYF.

This clone was counted a single time. The rearrangement links TRBV18 to TRBJ1-4; D is unresolved. The CDR3 sequence is 16 residues long. Germline V gene lookup returns CDR1 KGHSH and CDR2 LQKENI. V was trimmed by 1 base and J by 5 bases, leaving 14 bases between them. The CDR3 sequence is CASSPLRSVSNEKLFF. CDR3 DNA sequence: TGTGCCAGCTCACCACTTCGGTCCGTCTCCAATGAAAAACTGTTTTTT. The full variable domain, completed using reference TRBV18 and TRBJ1-4, is NAGVMQNPRHLVRRRGQEARLRCSPMKGHSHVYWYRQLPEEGLKFMVYLQKENIIDESGMPKERFSAEFPKEGPSILRIQQVVRGDSAAYFCASSPLRSVSNEKLFFGSGTQLSVL.

The chain uses TRBV27 and TRBJ2-5; 8 bases are a match to TRBD2. The germline V gene encodes CDR1 MNHEY and CDR2 SMNVEV (reference sequence). V shed 0 bases, J shed 7 bases, and the junction held 1 base outside the gene matches. The CDR3 has 13 residues. The CDR3 is CASSLSGGGTQYF. As DNA, the CDR3 is TGTGCCAGCAGTTTATCCGGGGGGGGGACCCAGTACTTC.

This chain links TRBV9 with TRBJ1-6; D not resolved. The CDR3 is 15 amino acids. V lost 4 bases to trimming and J lost 0 bases, with 8 bases between them. Germline V CDR1 and CDR2: SGDLS, YYNGEE. CDR3 coding DNA: TGTGCCAGCAGCCCCCTAGGCTCCTATAATTCACCCCTCCACTTT. This translates into CASSPLGSYNSPLHF.

The CDR3 nucleotides are TGTGCCAGCAGCCAATCGTGGACAGGTAATCAGCCCCAGCATTTT. Protein: CASSQSWTGNQPQHF. This chain joins TRBV16 and TRBJ1-5; 7 bases map to TRBD1. The CDR3 is made up of 15 amino acids. V trimming: 0 bases; J trimming: 4 bases; junction bases outside the gene matches: 3. Per germline, CDR1 KGHSY and CDR2 FQNENV.

The chain couples TRBV10-3 to TRBJ2-1, with a weak D call TRBD2 (7 bases). The CDR3 has 15 residues. The V gene's germline CDR1 is ENHRY and CDR2 SYGVKD. The germline V and J ends were trimmed by 2 bases and 8 bases, with 16 bases remaining between them. The CDR3 nucleotides read TGTGCCATCAGTGAGAAGGGGGGGGGCACGGATGAGCAGTTCTTC. Translation: CAISEKGGGTDEQFF.

In its sample, this clone was seen a few times. The genes are TRBV9 and TRBJ2-1; the D is unclear. Trimming removed 3 bases at V and 10 bases at J, with 8 bases between. CDR3 length equals 11 residues. Germline V gives CDR1 SGDLS, CDR2 YYNGEE. CDR3 sequence (DNA): TGTGCCAGCAGCGCGGTCAAGGAGCAGTTCTTC. As protein: CASSAVKEQFF.

CDR3 DNA: TGTGCCAGCAGACCGGGACAGGGCATGAACACTGAAGCTTTCTTT. Its translation is CASRPGQGMNTEAFF. The V gene is TRBV7-9, the J gene TRBJ1-1; TRBD1 agrees at 9 bases. The V and J ends lost 6 bases and 0 bases, in that order; junction bases with no gene match: 5. This CDR3 region has 15 residues. Germline CDR1 SEHNR, CDR2 FQNEAQ (reference sequence).

The chain is built from TRBV7-8 and TRBJ1-2; 8 nucleotides match TRBD1. Losses at the gene ends were 5 bases for V and 4 bases for J; bases not matched to a gene: 9. The CDR3 covers 15 residues. In germline, CDR1 is SGHVS, CDR2 FQNEAQ. The CDR3 sequence is CASSTGTGDFYGYTF. In DNA, the CDR3 is TGTGCCAGCAGCACAGGGACAGGAGATTTCTATGGCTACACCTTC.

V and J are TRBV7-2 and TRBJ1-2; perhaps TRBD1 as D (6 bases). The CDR3 runs 13 residues. Germline-derived CDR1 and CDR2 are SGHTA and FQGNSA. The V gene lost 3 bases and the J gene lost 7 bases, with 12 bases spanning the gap. The CDR3 DNA is TGTGCCAGCAGCTTGACAGGTCGTGGTGGCTACACCTTC. Translating it yields CASSLTGRGGYTF.

The DNA for the CDR3 is TGCGCCAGCAGTGATCGGACTAGCGGGAGTAGTGAGCAGTTCTTC. This gives the protein CASSDRTSGSSEQFF. The chain uses TRBV10-1 and TRBJ2-1; 13 bases line up with TRBD2. The germline gives CDR1 WNHNN, CDR2 SYGVQD (reference sequence). Unmatched junction bases numbered 5, after V lost 3 bases and J lost 9 bases. The CDR3 totals 15 residues.

CDR3 sequence: CASSKGKASGFLYNEQFF. CDR3 nucleotide sequence: TGTGCCAGCAGCAAAGGAAAGGCTAGCGGGTTCCTCTACAATGAGCAGTTCTTC. The chain employs TRBV21-1 and TRBJ2-1; the table's D call TRBD2 went unverified against the DNA. TRBV21-1 is a recognized pseudogene. The CDR3 length is 18 residues.

The chain recombines TRBV4-3 with TRBJ2-6; perhaps TRBD1 as D (5 bases). CDR3 length equals 18 residues. From germline, CDR1 is LGHNA and CDR2 YSLEER. Trimming took off 0 bases at V and 0 bases at J, with 12 bases between the two ends. This chain's CDR3 is CASSQEGRAPSGANVLTF. DNA of the CDR3: TGCGCCAGCAGCCAAGAGGGCAGGGCTCCCTCTGGGGCCAACGTCCTGACTTTC.

This rearrangement joins TRBV10-3 to TRBJ2-3, with 11 bases aligning to TRBD1. CDR3 length equals 15 residues. In germline, CDR1 is ENHRY, CDR2 SYGVKD. Unmatched junction bases numbered 5, after V lost 4 bases and J lost 5 bases. The CDR3 coding sequence is TGTGCCATCAGTGCGGGACAGGGGGAGATAGATACGCAGTATTTT. Amino acids: CAISAGQGEIDTQYF.

This chain links TRBV18 with TRBJ2-3; D is possibly TRBD1 (6 bases). With 3 bases removed from V and 0 bases from J, the gap between germline ends came to 10 bases. Germline CDR1 KGHSH, CDR2 LQKENI. The CDR3 covers 15 residues. The chain's CDR3 is CASSPSGQSTDTQYF. CDR3 bases: TGTGCCAGCTCACCCTCGGGACAAAGCACAGATACGCAGTATTTT.

This chain joins TRBV5-1 and TRBJ2-7, with 14 nucleotides matching TRBD2. Germline assignment: CDR1 SGHRS and CDR2 YFSETQ. The CDR3 spans 17 residues. After removal of 4 bases from V and 5 bases from J, the junction contained 11 bases not matched to a gene. The DNA of the CDR3 is TGCGCCAGCAGCCCGACTAGCGGGAGGGCCCCTCGTAACGAGCAGTACTTC. It encodes CASSPTSGRAPRNEQYF.

In DNA form, the CDR3 reads TGCGCCAGCAGCACGGGACTAGCGGGAGTCAATGAGCAGTTCTTC. Amino acid sequence: CASSTGLAGVNEQFF. The chain carries TRBV5-1 and TRBJ2-1; 14 bases align to TRBD2. V gave up 4 bases and J gave up 6 bases; unmatched junction bases: 3. This CDR3 is 15 amino acids long. Germline V CDR1 and CDR2: SGHRS, YFSETQ.

The rearrangement uses TRBV4-3 and TRBJ2-5, with TRBD1 as a possible D gene (6 bases). The CDR3 has 21 amino acids. The germline gives CDR1 LGHNA, CDR2 YSLEER. Trimming took off 7 bases at V and 0 bases at J, with 33 bases between the two ends. The CDR3 here is CASTLLWAGVYPKFDQETQYF. The CDR3 DNA sequence: TGCGCCAGCACCCTACTTTGGGCAGGGGTTTACCCAAAATTTGACCAAGAGACCCAGTACTTC.

The gene calls are TRBV28 and TRBJ2-3; perhaps TRBD2 as D (7 bases). The V gene's germline CDR1 is MDHEN and CDR2 SYDVKM. The length of the CDR3 is 15 residues. Deletions cut 5 bases from V and 0 bases from J, with 12 bases between. The CDR3 sequence is CASSTAGQSTDTQYF. The DNA for the CDR3 is TGTGCCAGCAGTACAGCGGGACAAAGCACAGATACGCAGTATTTT.

This chain links TRBV10-3 with TRBJ1-1; TRBD1 is a possible D gene (5 bases). The CDR3 is 17 amino acids. The germline V gene encodes CDR1 ENHRY and CDR2 SYGVKD. Trimming left V 6 bases short and J 0 bases short, with 20 bases between. The DNA of the CDR3 is TGTGCCATCAGACCAACGCTACAGGCAAATCTGAACACTGAAGCTTTCTTT. Translating it yields CAIRPTLQANLNTEAFF.

The J gene is TRBJ2-7, the V gene TRBV18, with TRBD1 matching over 7 bases. The CDR3 has 14 residues. With V trimmed by 3 bases and J by 6 bases, 8 bases remained unmatched. Germline V CDR1 and CDR2: KGHSH, LQKENI. CDR3 DNA sequence: TGTGCCAGCTCACCCTTAGACAGGGAGAGCGAGCAGTACTTC. Its translation: CASSPLDRESEQYF.

The gene calls are TRBV2 and TRBJ2-7, with 13 bases matching TRBD2. V shed 7 bases and J 2 bases; nucleotides not matched to a gene: 2. This CDR3 has 14 amino acids. Germline lookup yields CDR1 SNHLY and CDR2 FYNNEI. The CDR3 DNA reads TGTGCCAGCATAGGGACTAGCGGGACCTACGAGCAGTACTTC. Its translation: CASIGTSGTYEQYF.

In this sample, this clone turned up once. The V gene is TRBV2, the J gene TRBJ1-1; possible D gene TRBD1, 5 bases. Trimming stripped 4 bases from V and 10 bases from J, with 13 bases between. CDR3 length: 12 residues. CDR1 and CDR2 from the germline V gene are SNHLY and FYNNEI. The CDR3 here is CASSVQPRGAFF. CDR3 sequence (DNA): TGTGCCAGCAGTGTCCAGCCAAGGGGAGCTTTCTTT.